Described below is a single T cell receptor (beta chain) sequence and its context. Antigen specificity is unknown. CDR1 and CDR2 from the germline V gene are LNHNV and YYDKDF (reference sequence). Trimming cost V 5 bases and J 5 bases, with 15 bases left between them. The CDR3 sequence is 14 residues long. The data were obtained in a study of naive and memory T cell subsets. The beta constant-region primer was an equimolar mix of two oligonucleotides covering TRBC1 and TRBC2. Four rounds of PCR amplified the ligated cDNA using nested alpha and beta constant-region primers plus SP2. One entry per CDR3 protein, called by TCRdb with MiXCR from the UMI-ligation and nested PCR reads. The profile shows 99,000 or so distinct CDR3 sequences, about 14% of them singletons. Study outcomes and limitations: A clonotype means one alpha or beta sequence, not an alpha/beta pair. Especially in CD8 cells, naive repertoires contained a few larger clonotypes, possibly CD45RA-re-expressing memory cells. Findings for naive and memory subsets could not be checked against ground truth.

The TCR originated in a human donor in good health. V usage is TRBV15 and J usage is TRBJ1-1, with a weak D call TRBD1 (5 bases). The source material was naive CD8+ T cells from blood. CDR3 sequence reads: CATSPSVGGTEAFF. The DNA of the CDR3 is TGTGCCACCAGCCCATCAGTCGGGGGGACTGAAGCTTTCTTT. The full variable domain, completed using reference TRBV15 and TRBJ1-1, is DAMVIQNPRYQVTQFGKPVTLSCSQTLNHNVMYWYQQKSSQAPKLLFHYYDKDFNNEADTPDNFQSRRPNTSFCFLDIRSPGLGDTAMYLCATSPSVGGTEAFFGQGTRLTVV.